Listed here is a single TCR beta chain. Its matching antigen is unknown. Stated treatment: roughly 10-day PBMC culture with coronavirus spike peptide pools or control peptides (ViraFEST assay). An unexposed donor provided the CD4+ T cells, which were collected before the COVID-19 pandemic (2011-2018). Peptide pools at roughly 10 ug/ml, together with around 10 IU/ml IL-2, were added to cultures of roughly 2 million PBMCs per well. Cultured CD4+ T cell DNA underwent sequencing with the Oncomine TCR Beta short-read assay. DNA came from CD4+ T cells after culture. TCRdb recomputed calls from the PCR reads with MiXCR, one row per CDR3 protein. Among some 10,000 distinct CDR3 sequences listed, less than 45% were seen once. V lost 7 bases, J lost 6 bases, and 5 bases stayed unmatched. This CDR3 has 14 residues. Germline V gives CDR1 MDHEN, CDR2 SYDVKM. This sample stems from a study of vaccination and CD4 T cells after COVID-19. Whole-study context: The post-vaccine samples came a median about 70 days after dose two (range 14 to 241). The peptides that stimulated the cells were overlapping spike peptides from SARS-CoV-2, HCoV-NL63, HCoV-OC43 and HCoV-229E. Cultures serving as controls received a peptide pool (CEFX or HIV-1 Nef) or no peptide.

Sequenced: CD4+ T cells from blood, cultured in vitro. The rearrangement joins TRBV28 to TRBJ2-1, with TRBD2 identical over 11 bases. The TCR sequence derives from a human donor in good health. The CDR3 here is CASIASGRTNEQFF. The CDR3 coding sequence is TGTGCCAGCATTGCTAGCGGGAGGACCAATGAGCAGTTCTTC.